Sequencing of this T cell receptor beta chain was carried out in a study of shared clonotypes between healthy human individuals. The overall study: Three plates were used per donor for CD4 naive, three for CD4 memory, two for CD8 naive and one for CD8 memory. Broader study findings: Depth was large, yet rarefaction showed that sorted-subset sequencing was incomplete.

Here immunoSEQ multiplex PCR was the method, and the copy in TCRdb shows in-frame clones only, minus some. The sample carries millions of clones, more than 80% recorded once. The V gene's germline CDR1 is SEHNR and CDR2 FQNEAQ (reference sequence). The CDR3 is made up of 15 amino acids. The ends lost 1 base at V and 2 bases at J; junction bases unmatched: 5. Concerning this clone itself: The antigen remains undetermined.

This clonotype was obtained from a man younger than 35 in good health. Some clones in this sample may be carry-over from other donors' samples. The specimen was naive CD4+ T cells from PBMCs. Subset given: CD45RA+ positively selected. The chain is built from TRBV7-9 and TRBJ2-7; 7 positions match TRBD1. The chain's CDR3 is CASSLGPRGTYEQYF. As DNA, the CDR3 is TGTGCCAGCAGCTTAGGGCCCAGGGGGACCTACGAGCAGTACTTC.